A selection of T cell receptor beta chains follows, all from one sample in a study of blood T cell repertoires in COVID-19. The protocol was immunoSEQ multiplex PCR, while the TCRdb copy is restricted to in-frame clones and leaves out a portion. The sample lists about 120,000 clones; over 75% were seen once. Sequencing was performed on peripheral blood. These receptors all come from a man older than 75 with active or convalescent COVID-19. Both conserved end residues are part of each CDR3. Fields, in order: clone size, J gene, V gene, CDR3 length, D gene, CDR3 protein, CDR3 DNA. A D gene is named only where the DNA matches it firmly. Not all rows give a size; the values are once, few, many and, for expanded clones, a class.

.,TRBJ1-3,TRBV5-1,14,TRBD1,CASSAGQGGNTIYF,TGCGCCAGCAGCGCGGGACAGGGGGGAAACACCATATATTTT
.,TRBJ2-3,TRBV9,17,TRBD2,CASSVSPSGGSADTQYF,TGTGCCAGCAGCGTATCTCCCAGCGGGGGGTCAGCAGATACGCAGTATTTT
.,TRBJ2-3,TRBV19,13,.,CASSTGGTDTQYF,TGTGCCAGTAGTACAGGGGGGACAGATACGCAGTATTTT
.,TRBJ1-6,TRBV5-6,15,TRBD1,CASSPTGQGHSPLHF,TGTGCCAGCAGCCCAACGGGACAGGGGCATTCACCCCTCCACTTT
.,TRBJ1-5,TRBV6-5,14,.,CASRPHRDGQPQHF,TGTGCCAGCAGACCTCACAGGGATGGTCAGCCCCAGCATTTT
.,TRBJ2-3,TRBV6-6,15,.,CASRLWTVGTDTQYF,TGTGCCAGCAGATTATGGACAGTGGGGACAGATACGCAGTATTTT
.,TRBJ1-4,TRBV5-6,14,TRBD1,CASIRQGINEKLFF,TGTGCCAGCATTCGACAGGGAATTAATGAAAAACTGTTTTTT
.,TRBJ2-7,TRBV2,12,TRBD2,CARAGGAYEQYF,TGTGCCAGAGCCGGGGGGGCCTACGAGCAGTACTTC
.,TRBJ2-7,TRBV18,15,.,CASSPSGGSSYEQYF,TGTGCCAGCTCACCAAGTGGTGGCAGCTCCTACGAGCAGTACTTC
.,TRBJ2-7,TRBV9,14,.,CASSARDQGMQQYF,TGTGCCAGCAGCGCAAGGGATCAGGGCATGCAGCAGTACTTC
.,TRBJ1-6,TRBV7-6,15,.,CASSRRDIDNSPLHF,TGTGCCAGCAGCCGCCGGGACATAGATAATTCACCCCTCCACTTT
.,TRBJ1-6,TRBV6-2/TRBV6-3,16,TRBD1,CASSPLPDRGSSPLHF,TGTGCCAGCAGTCCCCTCCCGGACAGGGGAAGTTCACCCCTCCACTTT
.,TRBJ2-5,TRBV10-3,15,.,CAISEGPHTAETQYF,TGTGCCATCAGTGAGGGGCCCCATACCGCAGAGACCCAGTACTTC
.,TRBJ2-5,TRBV19,14,TRBD1,CASSTGTVSETQYF,TGTGCCAGTAGTACCGGGACAGTTAGCGAGACCCAGTACTTC
.,TRBJ1-2,TRBV27,13,TRBD1,CASSGTGRYGYTF,TGTGCCAGCTCAGGGACAGGCCGCTATGGCTACACCTTC
.,TRBJ2-3,TRBV2,14,.,CASRPRLTTDTQYF,TGTGCCAGCAGACCGAGACTTACCACAGATACGCAGTATTTT
.,TRBJ2-2,TRBV9,14,.,CASSASQGTGELFF,TGTGCCAGCAGCGCCAGTCAGGGGACCGGGGAGCTGTTTTTT
.,TRBJ1-2,TRBV4-2,13,.,CASSLQGYYGYTF,TGTGCCAGCAGCCTACAGGGATACTATGGCTACACCTTC
.,TRBJ1-4,TRBV2,16,.,CASSLRVSATNEKLFF,TGTGCCAGCAGTTTGAGGGTCTCCGCAACTAATGAAAAACTGTTTTTT
.,TRBJ2-7,TRBV5-1,16,TRBD1,CASSWARDRGSYEQYF,TGCGCCAGCAGCTGGGCCCGGGACAGGGGCTCCTACGAGCAGTACTTC
.,TRBJ2-5,TRBV5-1,14,TRBD1,CASSRGQDQETQYF,TGCGCCAGCAGCAGGGGACAGGACCAAGAGACCCAGTACTTC
.,TRBJ1-6,TRBV5-1,14,.,CASSLSSYNSPLHF,TGCGCCAGCAGCCTTAGCTCCTATAATTCACCCCTCCACTTT
.,TRBJ1-1,TRBV7-9,14,.,CASSLVIGDSKAFF,TGTGCCAGCAGCTTAGTAATCGGTGACAGCAAAGCTTTCTTT
.,TRBJ2-3,TRBV2,15,TRBD2,CASILREDGLDTQYF,TGTGCCAGCATATTGCGGGAGGACGGCTTAGATACGCAGTATTTT
.,TRBJ2-3,TRBV27,16,.,CASNRVGLVSTDTQYF,TGTGCCAGCAACCGGGTCGGCTTGGTGAGCACAGATACGCAGTATTTT
.,TRBJ1-1,TRBV18,14,.,CASSPEIMNTEAFF,TGTGCCAGCTCACCGGAGATAATGAACACTGAAGCTTTCTTT
many,TRBJ2-7,TRBV28,15,TRBD1,CASSLSGQGRPEQYF,TGTGCCAGCAGTCTCTCGGGACAGGGCAGGCCCGAGCAGTACTTC
.,TRBJ2-3,TRBV5-1,13,.,CASTLGDQGGMYF,TGCGCCAGCACCTTGGGGGACCAAGGGGGTATGTATTTT
.,TRBJ1-1,TRBV3-1/TRBV3-2,14,.,CASSQGGFLAEAFF,TGTGCCAGCAGCCAGGGGGGGTTTTTGGCTGAAGCTTTCTTT
.,TRBJ2-2,TRBV7-9,15,TRBD1,CASSVYRGNTGELFF,TGTGCCAGCAGCGTGTACAGGGGGAACACCGGGGAGCTGTTTTTT
.,TRBJ2-3,TRBV7-2,15,TRBD2,CASSLEVSPSGTQYF,TGTGCCAGCAGCTTAGAGGTCTCTCCTAGCGGGACGCAGTATTTT
.,TRBJ2-3,TRBV6-2/TRBV6-3,17,TRBD2,CASSPPGRGGRTDTQYF,TGTGCCAGCAGTCCCCCAGGGCGGGGGGGGAGGACAGATACGCAGTATTTT
.,TRBJ2-5,TRBV7-2,14,.,CASSLDRAQETQYF,TGTGCCAGCAGCTTAGACAGGGCGCAAGAGACCCAGTACTTC
.,TRBJ1-2,TRBV19,15,TRBD1,CASTLGTGVGRGYTF,TGTGCCAGTACCCTGGGGACAGGGGTAGGTCGCGGCTACACCTTC
.,TRBJ2-5,TRBV5-1,15,.,CASSSQGGQQETQYF,TGCGCCAGCAGTTCCCAGGGGGGTCAGCAAGAGACCCAGTACTTC
.,TRBJ1-2,TRBV6-5,13,TRBD1,CASKAGGANGYTF,TGTGCCAGCAAGGCAGGGGGCGCGAATGGCTACACCTTC
.,TRBJ1-2,TRBV2,13,TRBD1,CASSRQGPDGYTF,TGTGCCAGCAGTCGACAGGGGCCCGATGGCTACACCTTC
.,TRBJ2-7,TRBV30,11,.,CAWSVALEQYF,TGTGCCTGGAGTGTAGCGCTCGAGCAGTACTTC
.,TRBJ1-2,TRBV7-2,13,.,CASSLEAGYGYTF,TGTGCCAGCAGCTTAGAGGCAGGGTATGGCTACACCTTC
few,TRBJ2-2,TRBV19,14,.,CAIRSGGSTGELFF,TGTGCCATAAGGTCAGGGGGGTCCACCGGGGAGCTGTTTTTT
.,TRBJ2-2,TRBV18,15,.,CASSPQGRDTGELFF,TGTGCCAGCTCACCCCAGGGCCGGGACACCGGGGAGCTGTTTTTT
.,TRBJ2-3,TRBV4-1,15,TRBD1,CASSQDQGGTDTQYF,TGCGCCAGCAGCCAAGATCAGGGGGGCACAGATACGCAGTATTTT
.,TRBJ2-7,TRBV5-4,15,TRBD1,CASSLVGTGGNEQYF,TGTGCCAGCAGCTTGGTTGGGACAGGGGGCAACGAGCAGTACTTC